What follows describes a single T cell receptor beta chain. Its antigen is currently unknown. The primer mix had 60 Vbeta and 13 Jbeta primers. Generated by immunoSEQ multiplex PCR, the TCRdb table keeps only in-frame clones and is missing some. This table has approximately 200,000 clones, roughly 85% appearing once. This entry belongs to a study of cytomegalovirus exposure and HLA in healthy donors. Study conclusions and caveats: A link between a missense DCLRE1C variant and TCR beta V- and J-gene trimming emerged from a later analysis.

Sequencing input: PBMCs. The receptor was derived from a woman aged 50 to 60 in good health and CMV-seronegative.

The CDR3 DNA reads as TGTGCCAGCAGTTTATCCGGGACTCGTGTTTGGACTGAAGCTTTCTTT. Amino acids: CASSLSGTRVWTEAFF. This rearrangement joins TRBV27 to TRBJ1-1; weak D call: TRBD1 (5 bases). V shed 0 bases and J shed 5 bases, with 16 bases lying between them. This CDR3 contains 16 residues. Germline V gene sequence: CDR1 MNHEY, CDR2 SMNVEV (reference sequence).